The 9 T cell receptor beta chains below all came from one sample that was sequenced in a study of T cells in Graves' hyperthyroidism and ophthalmopathy. Amplified regions were TCR beta CDR3 sequences from RNA transcripts. Researchers ran a first-round RT-PCR on the TCR CDR3 using the HTBI primer set. TCRdb re-analysed the multiplex PCR reads in MiXCR, keeping a single row per CDR3 protein. The sample includes 350,000 to 400,000 distinct CDR3 sequences, about 18% of them seen just once. The material sequenced was blood. The receptors originated from a young woman with Graves' hyperthyroidism.

In this sample, this clonotype turned up many times. The gene calls are TRBV4-2 and TRBJ1-1; 10 bases are a match to TRBD1. V dropped 4 bases and J dropped 0; count of bases not matched to a gene: 5. Germline loops: CDR1 LGHNA, CDR2 YNFKEQ. The CDR3 extends over 16 amino acids. The DNA for the CDR3 is TGTGCCAGCAGCCTCGGTGGACAGGGGGTGAACACTGAAGCTTTCTTT. This translates into CASSLGGQGVNTEAFF.

This clonotype was observed at least ten times. The chain combines TRBV6-1 with TRBJ2-2; D gene uncertain. Germline V gene sequence: CDR1 MNHNS, CDR2 SASEGT. V was trimmed by 6 bases and J by 0 bases, leaving 5 bases between them. This CDR3 has 13 residues. As DNA, the CDR3 is TGTGCCAGCAGGGGCTCGAACACCGGGGAGCTGTTTTTT. Its protein product is CASRGSNTGELFF.

This rearrangement joins TRBV15 to TRBJ2-2, with D uncertain. The CDR3 contains 14 residues. Germline-derived CDR1 and CDR2 are LNHNV and YYDKDF (reference sequence). The V end lost 3 bases, the J end lost 0 bases, and 5 bases lay between the germline ends. The CDR3: CATSRTSNTGELFF. The CDR3 nucleotides read TGTGCCACCAGCAGGACATCGAACACCGGGGAGCTGTTTTTT.

The chain is built from TRBV5-1 and TRBJ2-5; no reliable D call. Looked up from germline, CDR1 is SGHRS and CDR2 is YFSETQ. The CDR3 is 13 amino acids. Trimming left V 0 bases short and J 5 bases short, with 8 bases between. The CDR3 loop is CASSLGTTETQYF. CDR3 bases: TGCGCCAGCAGCTTGGGGACCACGGAGACCCAGTACTTC. The full variable domain, with the rest looked up from reference TRBV5-1 and TRBJ2-5, is KAGVTQTPRYLIKTRGQQVTLSCSPISGHRSVSWYQQTPGQGLQFLFEYFSETQRNKGNFPGRFSGRQFSNSRSEMNVSTLELGDSALYLCASSLGTTETQYFGPGTRLLVL.

This clonotype occurred a few times. The chain has TRBV20-1 and TRBJ1-3, with a weak D call TRBD1 (6 bases). V was shortened by 3 bases and J by 2 bases, with 8 bases between the two germline ends. Germline values: CDR1 DFQATT, CDR2 SNEGSKA (reference sequence). This CDR3 spans 13 amino acids. The CDR3 loop reads CSASGDTGNTIYF. As DNA, the CDR3 is TGCAGTGCTAGCGGGGACACTGGAAACACCATATATTTT.

This clonotype was recorded at least ten times. The chain combines TRBV30 with TRBJ1-2; possibly TRBD1 for D (6 bases). CDR1 GTSNPN and CDR2 SVGIG come from the germline V gene (reference sequence). The CDR3 spans 14 residues. Trimming took off 0 bases at V and 2 bases at J, with 10 bases between the two ends. The CDR3 region is CAWSVNTGNYGYTF. The CDR3 DNA follows: TGTGCCTGGAGTGTAAACACAGGGAACTATGGCTACACCTTC.

This clonotype was seen many times. V usage is TRBV11-2 and J usage is TRBJ2-7; D is uncertain. Germline assignment: CDR1 SGHAT and CDR2 FQNNGV. Between the trimmed V and J ends, which lost 0 bases and 4 bases, there was a span of 19 bases. The CDR3 consists of 17 residues. The DNA for the CDR3 is TGTGCCAGCAGCTTAGATCTTCCTCGTATGAGCTCGTACGAGCAGTACTTC. This translates into CASSLDLPRMSSYEQYF.

This chain connects TRBV6-1 to TRBJ2-1, with D unresolved. V was clipped by 1 base and J by 7 bases, with 11 bases between them. Germline V gives CDR1 MNHNS, CDR2 SASEGT. The CDR3 extends over 14 amino acids. The CDR3 reads CASSEDDTRNEQFF. The CDR3 DNA sequence: TGTGCCAGCAGTGAAGATGACACCCGGAATGAGCAGTTCTTC.

V gene TRBV11-2 combines with J gene TRBJ2-3; the D gene is possibly TRBD1 (5 bases). Per the germline V gene, CDR1 is SGHAT and CDR2 is FQNNGV. Trimming cost V 4 bases and J 2 bases, with 13 bases left between them. CDR3 length: 15 amino acids. The CDR3 here is CASSSFRANTDTQYF. The CDR3 DNA is TGTGCCAGCAGCTCCTTCAGGGCCAACACAGATACGCAGTATTTT.